The TCR beta chain described here comes from a study of blood T cells in healthy people across ages. Researchers collected approximately 9.5 milliliters of peripheral blood from every single donor. Next came a second PCR, run for about 7 to 12 cycles, which used a sample-barcoded 5' primer along with a J-beta primer mix. Each of the cDNA molecules was tagged by a template-switch adaptor with 12 random nucleotides. TCRdb ran MiXCR on the 5' RACE reads and lists one entry per CDR3 protein. Among fewer than 800,000 distinct CDR3 sequences listed, about 25% were seen once. Germline values: CDR1 LNHNV, CDR2 YYDKDF (reference sequence). With 2 bases clipped from V and 7 bases from J, the junction kept 5 bases outside the gene matches. CDR3 length: 13 residues. These data were also filed under a second study, of T cells of mothers and their children.

This sequence joins TRBV15 and TRBJ2-7; 7 bases align to TRBD1. The source is a boy younger than 18 in good health. Input material: blood. In nucleotides, the CDR3 is TGTGCCACCAGCAGAAACCGGGACAGAGAGCAGTACTTC. It yields the protein CATSRNRDREQYF.